This T cell receptor (beta chain) was obtained from a study of beta chain features in type 1 diabetes. To note about this clone: Its target is unknown.

The CDR3 length is 15 residues. CDR1 and CDR2 (germline): LNHDA, SQIVND (reference sequence). V trimming: 7 bases; J trimming: 3 bases; junction bases outside the gene matches: 8. All of the isolated RNA was reverse transcribed, so expressed TCRB transcripts were sequenced. Here immunoSEQ multiplex PCR was the method, and the copy in TCRdb shows in-frame clones only, minus some. The repertoire holds about 620,000 clones, 15% to 18% seen once, with about 0.093% in the top ten. The study, taken as a whole, reports: An over-representation of cells with high TCR expression could result from cDNA sequencing. Researchers reported that naive, central memory and Treg TCRB repertoires appeared more similar in patients than in healthy donors. When Type 1 diabetes patients were examined, their TCRB CDR3s proved moderately but significantly shorter in all four CD4+ subsets.

The rearrangement uses TRBV19 and TRBJ2-7, with 11 bases matching TRBD1. The specimen sequenced was naive CD4+ T cells from blood. The receptor comes from a man younger than 30 in good health. Here the CDR3 reads CASTPRGTGGYEQYF. In DNA form, the CDR3 reads TGTGCCAGTACTCCGAGGGGGACAGGGGGCTACGAGCAGTACTTC.